The TCR beta chain under discussion was sequenced for a study of cytomegalovirus exposure and HLA in healthy donors. Germline V gene sequence: CDR1 MGHRA, CDR2 YSYEKL. Trimming at V came to 5 bases and at J to 9 bases, leaving 13 bases not matched to a gene. The CDR3 contains 17 residues. This PCR relied on a set of 60 Vbeta primers and 13 Jbeta primers. TCRdb keeps only in-frame clones here, not all; method: immunoSEQ multiplex PCR. Among about 190,000 clones listed, roughly 80% were seen once. The chain joins TRBV4-1 to TRBJ1-6; 10 bases agree with TRBD1. This sequence originates from a young woman in good health and CMV-seronegative. Sequencing used PBMCs. The CDR3 protein is CASSSTTGGSGVSPLHF. CDR3 DNA: TGCGCCAGCAGCTCGACGACAGGGGGCTCAGGAGTTTCACCCCTCCACTTT.